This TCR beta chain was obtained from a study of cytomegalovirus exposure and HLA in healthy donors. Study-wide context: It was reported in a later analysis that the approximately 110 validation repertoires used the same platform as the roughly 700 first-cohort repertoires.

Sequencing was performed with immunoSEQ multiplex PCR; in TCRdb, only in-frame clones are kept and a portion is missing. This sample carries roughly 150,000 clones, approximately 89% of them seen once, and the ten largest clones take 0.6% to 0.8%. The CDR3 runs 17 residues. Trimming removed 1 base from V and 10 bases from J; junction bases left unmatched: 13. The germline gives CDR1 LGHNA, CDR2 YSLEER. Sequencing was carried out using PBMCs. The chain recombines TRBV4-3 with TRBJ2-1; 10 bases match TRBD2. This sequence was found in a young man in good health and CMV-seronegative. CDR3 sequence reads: CASSQVSGSGRAYEQFF. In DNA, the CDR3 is TGCGCCAGCAGCCAAGTGTCCGGGAGCGGGAGGGCTTACGAGCAGTTCTTC.